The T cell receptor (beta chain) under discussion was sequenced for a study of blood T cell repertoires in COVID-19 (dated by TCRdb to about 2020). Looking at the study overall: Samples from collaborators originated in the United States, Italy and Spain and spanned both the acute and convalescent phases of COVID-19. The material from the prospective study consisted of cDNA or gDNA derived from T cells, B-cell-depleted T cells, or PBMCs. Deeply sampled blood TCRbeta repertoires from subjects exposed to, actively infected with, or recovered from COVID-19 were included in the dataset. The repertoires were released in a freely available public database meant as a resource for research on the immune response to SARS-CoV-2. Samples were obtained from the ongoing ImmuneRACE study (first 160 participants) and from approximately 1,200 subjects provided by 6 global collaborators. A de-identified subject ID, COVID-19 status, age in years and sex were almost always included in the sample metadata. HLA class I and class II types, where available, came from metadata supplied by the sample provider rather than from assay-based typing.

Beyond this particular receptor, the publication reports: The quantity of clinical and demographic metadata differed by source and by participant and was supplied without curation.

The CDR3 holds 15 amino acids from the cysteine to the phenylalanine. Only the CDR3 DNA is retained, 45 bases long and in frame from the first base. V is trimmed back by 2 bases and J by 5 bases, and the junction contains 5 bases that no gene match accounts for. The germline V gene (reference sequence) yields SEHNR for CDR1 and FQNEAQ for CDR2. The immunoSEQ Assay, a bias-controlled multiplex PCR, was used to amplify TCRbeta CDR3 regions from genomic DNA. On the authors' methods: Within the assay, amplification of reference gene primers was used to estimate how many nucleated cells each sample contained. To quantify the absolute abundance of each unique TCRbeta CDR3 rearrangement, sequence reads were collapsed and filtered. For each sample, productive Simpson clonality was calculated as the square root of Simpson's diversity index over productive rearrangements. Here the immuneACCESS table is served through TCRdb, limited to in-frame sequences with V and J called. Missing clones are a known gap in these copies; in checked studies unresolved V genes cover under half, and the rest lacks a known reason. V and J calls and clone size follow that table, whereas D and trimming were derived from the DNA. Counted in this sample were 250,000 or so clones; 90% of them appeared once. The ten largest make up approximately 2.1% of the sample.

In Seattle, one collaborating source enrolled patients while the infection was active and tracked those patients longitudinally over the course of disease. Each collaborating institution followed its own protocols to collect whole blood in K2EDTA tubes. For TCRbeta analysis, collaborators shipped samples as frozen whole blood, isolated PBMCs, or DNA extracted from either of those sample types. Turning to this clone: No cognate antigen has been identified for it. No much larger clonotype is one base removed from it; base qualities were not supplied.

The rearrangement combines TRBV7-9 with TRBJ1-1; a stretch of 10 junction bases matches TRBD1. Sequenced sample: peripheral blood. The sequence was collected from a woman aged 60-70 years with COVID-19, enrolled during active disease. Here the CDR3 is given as CASSLLTGGLTEAFF. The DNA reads TGTGCCAGCAGCTTATTGACAGGGGGCTTGACTGAAGCTTTCTTT.